These 32 T cell receptor beta chains share one sample of origin, sequenced in a study of blood T cell repertoires in COVID-19. Sequencing was performed with immunoSEQ multiplex PCR; in TCRdb, only in-frame clones are kept and a portion is missing. The data show 120,000 or so clones, roughly 84% seen once. Sequencing was carried out using peripheral blood. The receptors shown here come from a man aged 55 to 70 with acute or convalescent COVID-19.

The rearrangement links TRBV29-1 to TRBJ1-2; D gene uncertain. The CDR3 contains 12 residues. Germline CDR1 SQVTM, CDR2 ANQGSEA. Trimming removed 6 bases from V and 0 bases from J, with 8 bases in between. CDR3 DNA: TGCAGCGTCATGCAGGCTAACTATGGCTACACCTTC. Translating gives CSVMQANYGYTF.

The chain carries TRBV6-1 and TRBJ1-1; 7 nucleotides match TRBD1. Germline CDR1 reads MNHNS; CDR2 reads SASEGT. The CDR3 extends over 14 amino acids. V was clipped by 1 base and J by 7 bases; unmatched bases: 6. DNA of the CDR3: TGTGCCAGCAGTGAAGTGGCAGGGGGGCATGAAGCTTTCTTT. It is translated as CASSEVAGGHEAFF.

The rearrangement uses TRBV4-2 and TRBJ1-6; D remains ambiguous. V was cut by 0 bases and J by 0 bases, with 12 bases left in between. CDR3 size: 18 residues. Germline CDR1 LGHNA, CDR2 YNFKEQ. The CDR3 sequence is CASSQDLKSSSYNSPLHF. The DNA of the CDR3 is TGTGCCAGCAGCCAAGATCTGAAGTCTAGCTCCTATAATTCACCCCTCCACTTT.

This chain uses TRBV5-5 with TRBJ2-7, with 7 bases aligning to TRBD2. The J segment lost 7 bases and the V segment lost 4 bases, leaving 8 bases of the junction unmatched. The CDR3 has 13 residues. Germline CDR1 reads SGHKS; CDR2 reads YYEKEE (reference sequence). CDR3 in amino acids: CASSLDGRREQYF. The CDR3 nucleotides read TGTGCCAGCAGCCTGGACGGGAGGAGGGAGCAGTACTTC. Full variable domain (missing parts from reference TRBV5-5 and TRBJ2-7): DAGVTQSPTHLIKTRGQQVTLRCSPISGHKSVSWYQQVLGQGPQFIFQYYEKEERGRGNFPDRFSARQFPNYSSELNVNALLLGDSALYLCASSLDGRREQYFGPGTRLTVT.

In its sample, this clone was seen once. The rearrangement uses TRBV4-1 and TRBJ2-7; 8 bases align to TRBD1. Germline loops: CDR1 MGHRA, CDR2 YSYEKL. This CDR3 comprises 12 residues. V gave up 3 bases and J gave up 11 bases; unmatched junction bases: 6. The CDR3: CASSHPRTGKYF. The CDR3 DNA reads TGCGCCAGCAGCCACCCCAGGACAGGGAAGTACTTC.

V and J are TRBV19 and TRBJ2-2; the D gene is possibly TRBD2 (6 bases). Looked up from germline, CDR1 is LNHDA and CDR2 is SQIVND (reference sequence). Trimming removed 7 bases at V and 2 bases at J, with 14 bases between. CDR3 length: 15 amino acids. The CDR3 region has the DNA TGTGCCAGTAAGAATAGGGAGGCTAACACCGGGGAGCTGTTTTTT. It encodes CASKNREANTGELFF.

This chain links TRBV27 with TRBJ2-7; 11 bases line up with TRBD2. The germline V gene encodes CDR1 MNHEY and CDR2 SMNVEV (reference sequence). The V and J ends lost 7 bases and 6 bases, in that order; junction bases with no gene match: 8. The CDR3 spans 14 residues. The CDR3 here is CASTPSGRNREQYF. The CDR3 DNA sequence: TGTGCCAGCACCCCTAGCGGGAGGAATCGCGAGCAGTACTTC.

The CDR3 loop is CASSLVGGGDQPQHF. The CDR3, as DNA: TGTGCCAGCAGCCTAGTCGGGGGAGGCGATCAGCCCCAGCATTTT. V usage is TRBV7-9 and J usage is TRBJ1-5, with D maybe TRBD1 (5 bases). The CDR3 extends over 15 amino acids. V was pared by 5 bases and J by 5 bases, with 16 bases between. Germline CDR1 and CDR2: SEHNR and FQNEAQ (reference sequence).

This chain connects TRBV28 to TRBJ1-2; maybe TRBD1 (6 bases). V was pared by 2 bases and J by 4 bases, with 11 bases between. The CDR3 has 14 residues. The germline V gene encodes CDR1 MDHEN and CDR2 SYDVKM. Here the CDR3 DNA reads TGTGCCAGCAGTTTAGAAGCCAGGGGCTATGGCTACACCTTC. It is translated as CASSLEARGYGYTF.

The chain recombines TRBV19 with TRBJ2-1; 9 nucleotides align to TRBD1. Germline V gives CDR1 LNHDA, CDR2 SQIVND (reference sequence). The length of the CDR3 is 13 residues. The V gene end was trimmed by 7 bases and the J gene end by 7 bases; junction bases not matched to a gene: 5. CDR3 amino acids: CASTGTGLNEQFF. CDR3 bases: TGTGCCAGTACCGGGACAGGGTTGAATGAGCAGTTCTTC.

This chain joins TRBV5-1 and TRBJ1-2; 10 nucleotides line up with TRBD1. The V and J ends lost 4 bases and 8 bases, in that order; junction bases with no gene match: 5. Germline lookup yields CDR1 SGHRS and CDR2 YFSETQ. CDR3 length: 13 amino acids. The CDR3 here is CASSQGQGLGYTF. The CDR3 DNA follows: TGCGCCAGCAGCCAGGGACAGGGGTTAGGCTACACCTTC.

The V gene is TRBV4-3, the J gene TRBJ2-7, with 9 bases fitting TRBD2. After removal of 4 bases from V and 5 bases from J, the junction contained 6 bases not matched to a gene. CDR1 and CDR2 (germline): LGHNA, YSLEER. The CDR3 loop spans 14 amino acids. For the CDR3, the DNA is TGCGCCAGCAGCCCTCTAGCGGGATCCCACGAGCAGTACTTC. Translated, it gives CASSPLAGSHEQYF.

This chain links TRBV28 with TRBJ1-5, with 7 bases lining up with TRBD1. This CDR3 has 17 residues. Germline trimming cut 6 bases from V and 0 bases from J; bases unmatched to any gene: 11. CDR1 is MDHEN, CDR2 SYDVKM, per germline. The CDR3 DNA is TGTGCCAGCAGGCCCCCCGGGACAGATTATAGCAATCAGCCCCAGCATTTT. Residues: CASRPPGTDYSNQPQHF.

This chain links TRBV5-4 with TRBJ2-3; 11 positions agree with TRBD2. The CDR3 runs 15 residues. The germline V gene encodes CDR1 SGHNT and CDR2 YYREEE (reference sequence). After removal of 4 bases from V and 1 base from J, the junction contained 2 bases not matched to a gene. DNA of the CDR3: TGTGCCAGCAGCCAGGGACTAGCGGGCACAGATACGCAGTATTTT. Its translation: CASSQGLAGTDTQYF.

The chain combines TRBV5-1 with TRBJ2-1, with 8 bases lining up with TRBD2. The trim removed 0 bases at V and 6 bases at J, leaving 11 bases unmatched. The CDR3 is 17 amino acids. Looked up from germline, CDR1 is SGHRS and CDR2 is YFSETQ. The CDR3 DNA is TGCGCCAGCAGCTTGGACCCAGCGGGAGAGGCTTTCAATGAGCAGTTCTTC. Residues: CASSLDPAGEAFNEQFF. The entire variable domain, with the rest obtained from reference TRBV5-1 and TRBJ2-1, is as follows: KAGVTQTPRYLIKTRGQQVTLSCSPISGHRSVSWYQQTPGQGLQFLFEYFSETQRNKGNFPGRFSGRQFSNSRSEMNVSTLELGDSALYLCASSLDPAGEAFNEQFFGPGTRLTVL.

This rearrangement joins TRBV3-1 (or the pseudogene TRBV3-2) to TRBJ2-2, with D perhaps matching TRBD1 (5 bases). Germline V lookup: CDR1 LGHDT, CDR2 YNNKEL (reference sequence). The CDR3 is made up of 15 amino acids. V was pared by 1 base and J by 2 bases, with 8 bases between. The DNA of the CDR3 is TGTGCCAGCAGCCAAGGCAGGGTAAACACCGGGGAGCTGTTTTTT. This encodes CASSQGRVNTGELFF.

The J gene is TRBJ2-3, the V gene TRBV9; TRBD2 aligns across 8 bases. The CDR3 covers 16 residues. V dropped 5 bases and J dropped 1; count of bases not matched to a gene: 9. The V gene's germline CDR1 is SGDLS and CDR2 YYNGEE. The CDR3 here is CASRPPGLERTDTQYF. The DNA of the CDR3 is TGTGCCAGCAGGCCGCCGGGACTAGAGCGCACAGATACGCAGTATTTT. Together with reference TRBV9 and TRBJ2-3, the CDR3 gives the full variable domain: DSGVTQTPKHLITATGQRVTLRCSPRSGDLSVYWYQQSLDQGLQFLIQYYNGEERAKGNILERFSAQQFPDLHSELNLSSLELGDSALYFCASRPPGLERTDTQYFGPGTRLTVL.

The rearrangement links TRBV7-2 to TRBJ1-3; D not certain. The germline gives CDR1 SGHTA, CDR2 FQGNSA. V was trimmed by 4 bases and J by 0 bases, leaving 7 bases between them. The CDR3 covers 14 residues. The CDR3 region has the DNA TGTGCCAGCAGCTCCAGTAACTCTGGAAACACCATATATTTT. It specifies CASSSSNSGNTIYF.

The chain has TRBV28 and TRBJ1-2, with 8 positions matching TRBD1. The CDR3 covers 15 residues. Germline V gene data show CDR1 as MDHEN and CDR2 as SYDVKM. The V gene end was trimmed by 4 bases and the J gene end by 0 bases; junction bases not matched to a gene: 4. The DNA for the CDR3 is TGTGCCAGCAGTTCGACAGGGGAGACTAACTATGGCTACACCTTC. Protein product: CASSSTGETNYGYTF.

V gene TRBV4-2 combines with J gene TRBJ2-1; perhaps TRBD2 as D (6 bases). Germline V gives CDR1 LGHNA, CDR2 YNFKEQ. CDR3 length: 17 residues. V shed 0 bases and J shed 5 bases, with 17 bases lying between them. The CDR3 here is CASSQDRGLAADNEQFF. The CDR3 nucleotides read TGTGCCAGCAGCCAAGATCGGGGCTTAGCGGCCGACAATGAGCAGTTCTTC.

The sample holds a few counts of this clone. This chain connects TRBV30 to TRBJ2-1; no definite D call. The ends were cut back, 0 bases at V and 8 bases at J, with 5 bases in the middle. CDR3 length: 11 residues. Germline assignment: CDR1 GTSNPN and CDR2 SVGIG (reference sequence). For the CDR3, the DNA is TGTGCCTGGAGTGTAACGGATGAGCAGTTCTTC. Translating gives CAWSVTDEQFF.

This clone was observed once. The J gene is TRBJ2-1, the V gene TRBV11-2; D unclear. The germline V and J ends were trimmed by 5 bases and 8 bases, with 10 bases remaining between them. The CDR3 consists of 12 residues. Per the germline V gene, CDR1 is SGHAT and CDR2 is FQNNGV. The CDR3 reads CASSHVADEQFF. As DNA, the CDR3 is TGTGCCAGCAGCCACGTTGCGGATGAGCAGTTCTTC. The whole variable domain, filled in from reference TRBV11-2 and TRBJ2-1, reads EAGVAQSPRYKIIEKRQSVAFWCNPISGHATLYWYQQILGQGPKLLIQFQNNGVVDDSQLPKDRFSAERLKGVDSTLKIQPAKLEDSAVYLCASSHVADEQFFGPGTRLTVL.

This clone has just one count. The chain links TRBV28 to TRBJ1-5; TRBD1 matches 7 bases. Germline trimming cut 7 bases from V and 4 bases from J; bases unmatched to any gene: 1. This CDR3 contains 12 residues. CDR1 is MDHEN, CDR2 SYDVKM, per germline. In DNA form, the CDR3 reads TGTGCCAGCAACAGGGGTAATCAGCCCCAGCATTTT. Translated: CASNRGNQPQHF.

Regarding this clone: A junction end diverges from the germline sequence, so it may reflect a read error. The chain couples TRBV28 to TRBJ2-7; 10 bases are a match to TRBD2. The CDR3 is 13 residues long. Germline V lookup: CDR1 MDHEN, CDR2 SYDVKM. The CDR3 spells CASSLTSGIWPHF. In DNA form, the CDR3 reads TGTGCCAGCAGTTTAACTAGCGGGATATGGCCTCACTTC.

This rearrangement joins TRBV5-4 to TRBJ2-7; D is ambiguous. CDR1 SGHNT and CDR2 YYREEE come from the germline V gene (reference sequence). The CDR3 runs 14 residues. Trimming removed 0 bases from V and 0 bases from J, with 7 bases in between. The CDR3 DNA is TGTGCCAGCAGCTTGGATTCCAGCTCCTACGAGCAGTACTTC. Translating gives CASSLDSSSYEQYF.

The J gene is TRBJ2-1, the V gene TRBV28, with 11 bases fitting TRBD2. CDR1 is MDHEN and CDR2 is SYDVKM in the germline V gene. V was pared by 3 bases and J by 9 bases, with 19 bases of the junction left unmatched. The CDR3 is 19 amino acids. The CDR3 nucleotides read TGTGCCAGCAGTTTCGCCGGTACCGGACCACTAGCGGGAGAGGGTGAGCAGTTCTTC. This encodes CASSFAGTGPLAGEGEQFF. The variable domain in full, completed from reference TRBV28 and TRBJ2-1, reads DVKVTQSSRYLVKRTGEKVFLECVQDMDHENMFWYRQDPGLGLRLIYFSYDVKMKEKGDIPEGYSVSREKKERFSLILESASTNQTSMYLCASSFAGTGPLAGEGEQFFGPGTRLTVL.

The chain carries TRBV6-6 and TRBJ1-2; D not resolved. The germline V gene encodes CDR1 MNHNY and CDR2 SVGAGI (reference sequence). Trimming shortened V by 6 bases and J by 2 bases, and 10 bases separated the two germline ends. The CDR3 is 13 residues long. The chain's CDR3 is CASSYTENYGYTF. DNA of the CDR3: TGTGCCAGCAGCTACACTGAAAACTATGGCTACACCTTC.

The rearrangement uses TRBV9 and TRBJ1-2; 9 positions agree with TRBD1. With 3 bases clipped from V and 7 bases from J, the junction kept 4 bases outside the gene matches. The CDR3 has 13 residues. From germline, CDR1 is SGDLS and CDR2 YYNGEE. CDR3: CASSDTGGGGYTF. The CDR3 DNA reads TGTGCCAGCAGCGATACAGGGGGCGGTGGCTACACCTTC.

The V and J genes are TRBV7-8 and TRBJ1-6; TRBD1 is a possible D gene (6 bases). This CDR3 region has 15 residues. Germline CDR1 SGHVS, CDR2 FQNEAQ. Deletions cut 5 bases from V and 6 bases from J, with 14 bases between. The CDR3 DNA is TGTGCCAGCAGCCCCGGGCAGGGGAGTAATTCACCCCTCCACTTT. The encoded protein is CASSPGQGSNSPLHF.

The V gene is TRBV6-5, the J gene TRBJ1-2, with D uncertain. The V and J ends lost 5 bases and 6 bases respectively, with 10 bases between them. The CDR3 runs to 12 residues. Germline loops: CDR1 MNHEY, CDR2 SVGAGI. CDR3 DNA: TGTGCCAGCAGTCCGTCCACGGATGGCTACACCTTC. As protein: CASSPSTDGYTF.

The gene calls are TRBV19 and TRBJ2-1; 10 bases match TRBD2. Per germline, CDR1 LNHDA and CDR2 SQIVND (reference sequence). This CDR3 spans 16 amino acids. V lost 4 bases and J lost 0; bases outside the gene matches: 3. The CDR3 is CASSKASGSSYNEQFF. CDR3 bases: TGTGCCAGTAGTAAGGCTAGCGGGAGCTCCTACAATGAGCAGTTCTTC.

The rearrangement links TRBV5-1 to TRBJ2-1; D is possibly TRBD1 (5 bases). The CDR3 runs 14 residues. Per the germline V gene, CDR1 is SGHRS and CDR2 is YFSETQ. Trimming took 3 bases from V and 6 from J, leaving 13 bases between them. Written as DNA, the CDR3 is TGCGCCAGCAGCTCGCGACAGAGGAGCAATGAGCAGTTCTTC. Amino acids: CASSSRQRSNEQFF.